The sequence of this T cell receptor beta chain was determined in a study of post-analysis software for immune sequencing data. Regarding the study as a whole: The study found significantly lower normalized Chao1 diversity in multiple sclerosis patients than in controls. Co-batched samples clustered tightly together by F measure. Included in a set of roughly five TRBV segments more frequent in patients than controls were TRBV5-6, TRBV5-1 and TRBV20-1.

cDNA libraries of TCR beta carried unique molecular identifiers. Each CDR3 protein is one row after TCRdb ran MiXCR on the PCR reads. This table has hundreds of thousands of distinct CDR3 sequences, 59% appearing once. Remarks on this clonotype: The antigen is undetermined.

The germline gives CDR1 WSHSY, CDR2 SAAADI. The CDR3 covers 13 residues. V lost 11 bases to trimming and J lost 0 bases, with 12 bases between them. The sample consisted of blood. This clonotype was obtained from a girl aged 2 to 9 with multiple sclerosis. This chain links TRBV10-2 with TRBJ2-3; D is possibly TRBD2 (6 bases). The CDR3 coding sequence is TGCGCCGGCGGGGCTGTGAGCACAGATACGCAGTATTTT. Amino acid sequence: CAGGAVSTDTQYF.